The clone carrying this T cell receptor (beta chain) was seen more than once but under ten times. Its cognate antigen is unknown. The entry originates in a study of T cell clonotyping in hematopoietic cell transplantation. The study's findings and limits: Few recipient clonotypes overlapped donors; over 95% were de novo at given depth. Cells were unsorted, so CD4 and CD8 contributions were not separated.

Germline V gene lookup returns CDR1 PRHDT and CDR2 FYEKMQ (reference sequence). V shed 3 bases and J shed 6 bases, with 11 bases lying between them. The CDR3 runs to 14 residues. The data were produced by immunoSEQ multiplex PCR, yet TCRdb's version contains in-frame clones alone and is incomplete. The repertoire holds 20,000 or so clones, 65% to 80% seen once, with approximately 15% in the top ten. The receptor comes from a man in his sixties in good health. Some clones in this sample may be carry-over from other donors' samples. The sequenced sample consisted of peripheral blood mononuclear cells. V usage is TRBV13 and J usage is TRBJ2-2, with D uncertain. CDR3 protein: CASSFTLQAGELFF. In nucleotides, the CDR3 is TGTGCCAGCAGCTTTACACTACAAGCCGGGGAGCTGTTTTTT.